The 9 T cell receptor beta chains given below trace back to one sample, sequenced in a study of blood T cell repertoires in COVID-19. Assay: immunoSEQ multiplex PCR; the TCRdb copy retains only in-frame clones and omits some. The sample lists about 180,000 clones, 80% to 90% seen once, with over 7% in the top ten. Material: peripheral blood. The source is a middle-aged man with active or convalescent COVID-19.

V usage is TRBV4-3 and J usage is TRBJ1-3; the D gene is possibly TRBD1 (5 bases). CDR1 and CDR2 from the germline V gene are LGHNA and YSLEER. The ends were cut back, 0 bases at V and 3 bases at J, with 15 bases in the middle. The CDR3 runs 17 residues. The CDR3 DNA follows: TGCGCCAGCAGCCAAGAGGGGCAGGCCCAGTTTGGAAACACCATATATTTT. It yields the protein CASSQEGQAQFGNTIYF.

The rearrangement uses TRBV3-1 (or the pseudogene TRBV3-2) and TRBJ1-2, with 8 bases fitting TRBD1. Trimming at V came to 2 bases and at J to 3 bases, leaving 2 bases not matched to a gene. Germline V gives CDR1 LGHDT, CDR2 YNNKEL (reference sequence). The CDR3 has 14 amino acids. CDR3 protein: CASSQQGADYGYTF. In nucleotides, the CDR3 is TGTGCCAGCAGCCAACAGGGGGCGGACTATGGCTACACCTTC.

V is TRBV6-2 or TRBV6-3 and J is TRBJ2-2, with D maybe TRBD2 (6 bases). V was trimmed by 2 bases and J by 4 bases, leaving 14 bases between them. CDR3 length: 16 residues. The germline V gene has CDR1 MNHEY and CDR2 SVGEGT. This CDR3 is CASSYLGGPGTGELFF. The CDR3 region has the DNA TGTGCCAGCAGTTACCTCGGAGGGCCGGGCACCGGGGAGCTGTTTTTT.

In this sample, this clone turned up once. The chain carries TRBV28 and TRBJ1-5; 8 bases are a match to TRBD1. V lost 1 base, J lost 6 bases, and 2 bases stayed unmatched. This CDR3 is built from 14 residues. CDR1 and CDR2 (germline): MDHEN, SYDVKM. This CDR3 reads CASSLSQGAQPQHF. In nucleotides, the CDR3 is TGTGCCAGCAGTTTATCCCAGGGGGCTCAGCCCCAGCATTTT.

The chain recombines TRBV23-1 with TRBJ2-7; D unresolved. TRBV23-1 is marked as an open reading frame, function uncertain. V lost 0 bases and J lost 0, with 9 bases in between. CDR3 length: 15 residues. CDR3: CASSQSSCFSYEQYF. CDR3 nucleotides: TGCGCCAGCAGTCAATCGAGCTGCTTCTCCTACGAGCAGTACTTC.

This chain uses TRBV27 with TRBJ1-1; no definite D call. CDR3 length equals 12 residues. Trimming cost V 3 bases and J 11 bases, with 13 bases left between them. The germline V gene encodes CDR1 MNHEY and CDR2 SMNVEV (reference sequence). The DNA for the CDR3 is TGTGCCAGCAGTTTTGGAGTCCCCTCGGCTTTCTTT. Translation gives CASSFGVPSAFF.

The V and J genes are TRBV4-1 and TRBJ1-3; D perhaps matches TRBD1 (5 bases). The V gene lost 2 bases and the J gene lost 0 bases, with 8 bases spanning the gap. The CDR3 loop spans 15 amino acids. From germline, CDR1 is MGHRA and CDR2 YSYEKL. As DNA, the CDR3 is TGCGCCAGCAGCCAAACAGGTAGCTCTGGAAACACCATATATTTT. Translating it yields CASSQTGSSGNTIYF.

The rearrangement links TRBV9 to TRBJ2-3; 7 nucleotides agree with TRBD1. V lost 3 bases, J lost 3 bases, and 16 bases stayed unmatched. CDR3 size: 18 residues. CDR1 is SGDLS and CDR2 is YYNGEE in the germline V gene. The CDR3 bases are TGTGCCAGCAGCGAAGACCCCCGACAGGGAGAAGGAACAGATACGCAGTATTTT. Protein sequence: CASSEDPRQGEGTDTQYF.

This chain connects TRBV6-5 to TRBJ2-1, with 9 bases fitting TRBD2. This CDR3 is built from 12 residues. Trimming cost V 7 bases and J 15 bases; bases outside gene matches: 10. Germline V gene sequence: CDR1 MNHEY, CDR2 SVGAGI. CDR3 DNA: TGTGCCAGCACCGACGCGGGGGGGGTTCCGTTCTTC. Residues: CASTDAGGVPFF.